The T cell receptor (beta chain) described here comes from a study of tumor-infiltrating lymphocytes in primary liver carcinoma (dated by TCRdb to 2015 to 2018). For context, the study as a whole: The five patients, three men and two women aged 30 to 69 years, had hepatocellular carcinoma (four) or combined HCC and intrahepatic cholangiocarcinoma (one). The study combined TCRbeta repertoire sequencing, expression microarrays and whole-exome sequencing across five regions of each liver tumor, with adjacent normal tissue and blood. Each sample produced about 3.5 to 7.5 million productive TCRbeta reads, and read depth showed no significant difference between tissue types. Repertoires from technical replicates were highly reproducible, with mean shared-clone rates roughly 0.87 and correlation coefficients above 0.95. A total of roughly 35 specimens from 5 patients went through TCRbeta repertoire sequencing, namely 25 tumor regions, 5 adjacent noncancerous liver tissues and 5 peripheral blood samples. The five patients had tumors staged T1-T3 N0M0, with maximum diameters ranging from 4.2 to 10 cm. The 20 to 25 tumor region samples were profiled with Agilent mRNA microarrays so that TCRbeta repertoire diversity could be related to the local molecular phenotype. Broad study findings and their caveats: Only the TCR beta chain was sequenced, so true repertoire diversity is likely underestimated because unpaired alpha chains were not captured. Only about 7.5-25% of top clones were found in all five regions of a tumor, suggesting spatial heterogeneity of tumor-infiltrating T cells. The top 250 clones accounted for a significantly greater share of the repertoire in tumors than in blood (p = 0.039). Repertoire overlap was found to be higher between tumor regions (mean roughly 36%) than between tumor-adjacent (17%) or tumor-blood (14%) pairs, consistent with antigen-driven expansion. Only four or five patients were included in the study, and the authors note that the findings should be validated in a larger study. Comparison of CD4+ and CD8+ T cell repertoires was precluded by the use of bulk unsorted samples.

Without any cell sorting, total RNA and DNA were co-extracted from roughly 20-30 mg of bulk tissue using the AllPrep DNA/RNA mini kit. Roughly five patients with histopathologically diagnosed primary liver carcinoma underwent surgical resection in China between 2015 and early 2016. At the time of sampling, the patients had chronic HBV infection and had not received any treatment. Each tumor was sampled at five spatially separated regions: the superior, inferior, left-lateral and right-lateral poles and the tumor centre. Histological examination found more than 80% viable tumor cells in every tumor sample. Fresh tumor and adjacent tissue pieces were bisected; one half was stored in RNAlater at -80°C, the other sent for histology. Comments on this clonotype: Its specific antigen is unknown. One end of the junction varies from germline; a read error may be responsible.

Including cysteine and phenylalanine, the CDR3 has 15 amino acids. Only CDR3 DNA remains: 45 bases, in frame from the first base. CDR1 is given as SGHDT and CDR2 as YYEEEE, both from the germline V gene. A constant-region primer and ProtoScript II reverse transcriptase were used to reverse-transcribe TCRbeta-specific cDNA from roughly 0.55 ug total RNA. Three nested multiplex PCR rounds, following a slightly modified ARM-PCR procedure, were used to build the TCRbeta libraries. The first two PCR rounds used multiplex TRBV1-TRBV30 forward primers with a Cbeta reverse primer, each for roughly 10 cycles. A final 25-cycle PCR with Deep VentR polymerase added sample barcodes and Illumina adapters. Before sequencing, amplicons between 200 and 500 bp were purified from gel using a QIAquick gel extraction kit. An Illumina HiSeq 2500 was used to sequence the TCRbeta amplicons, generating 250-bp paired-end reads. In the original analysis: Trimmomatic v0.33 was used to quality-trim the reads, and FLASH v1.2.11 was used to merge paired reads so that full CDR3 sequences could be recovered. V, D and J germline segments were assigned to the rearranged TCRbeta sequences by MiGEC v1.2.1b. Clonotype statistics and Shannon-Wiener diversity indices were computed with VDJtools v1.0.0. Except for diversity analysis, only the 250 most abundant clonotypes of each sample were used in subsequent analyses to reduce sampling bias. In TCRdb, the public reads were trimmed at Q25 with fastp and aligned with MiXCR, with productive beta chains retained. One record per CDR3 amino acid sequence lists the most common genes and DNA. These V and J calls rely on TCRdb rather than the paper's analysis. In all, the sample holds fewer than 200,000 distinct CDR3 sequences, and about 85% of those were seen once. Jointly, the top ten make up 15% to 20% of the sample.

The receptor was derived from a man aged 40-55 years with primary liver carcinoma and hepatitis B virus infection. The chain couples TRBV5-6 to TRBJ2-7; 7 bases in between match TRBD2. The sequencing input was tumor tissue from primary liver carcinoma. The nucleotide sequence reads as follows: TGTGCCAGCAGTTGGACCCGGGACTACTCCCACGAGCAGTACTTC. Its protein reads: CASSWTRDYSHEQYF.